This is a list of T cell receptor beta chains from one sample in a study of beta chain features in type 1 diabetes. The method was immunoSEQ multiplex PCR; TCRdb's version includes in-frame clones alone and lacks a portion of them. The sample shows under 70,000 clones, 60% to 70% of them seen only once. What was sequenced was stem cell memory CD4+ T cells from blood. These receptors all come from a woman between 25 and 40 years old with type 1 diabetes. The CDR3 runs from the conserved cysteine through the conserved F or W. A D gene is named only where the DNA matches it firmly. Clone size, where shown, is once, few, many, or a class for clones that have expanded.

TRBD1	TRBJ1-1	TRBV18	few	TGTGCCAGCTCACCCCTCCAAACAGGGGAGCATGACACTGAAGCTTTCTTT	CASSPLQTGEHDTEAFF
NA	TRBJ2-7	TRBV5-1	NA	TGCGCCAGCAGCTTGGGTCCGGGATCGGGCGAGCAGTACTTC	CASSLGPGSGEQYF
TRBD2	TRBJ2-1	TRBV9	NA	TGTGCCAGCAGCGTAACTAGCGGCACCTACAATGAGCAGTTCTTC	CASSVTSGTYNEQFF
TRBD2	TRBJ2-7	TRBV7-9	NA	TGTGCCAGCAGCCCCAAGGGGGGACTAGCGGGAGGTCGGGAGCAGTACTTC	CASSPKGGLAGGREQYF
TRBD2	TRBJ2-3	TRBV9	NA	TGTGCCAGCAGCCCCGGGGGGGTGACAGGCAGCACAGATACGCAGTATTTT	CASSPGGVTGSTDTQYF
TRBD2	TRBJ2-1	TRBV30	NA	TGTGCCTGGAGGCCCGCGGGAGTCTCCTACAATGAGCAGTTCTTC	CAWRPAGVSYNEQFF
TRBD2	TRBJ2-3	TRBV4-2	NA	TGTGCCAGCAGCCATAAAGGGCTAGCGGGTCCAGATACGCAGTATTTT	CASSHKGLAGPDTQYF
NA	TRBJ2-1	TRBV6-4	few	TGTGCCAGCAGTGACGGGGTGGGGAGAAATGAGCAGTTCTTC	CASSDGVGRNEQFF
NA	TRBJ1-5	TRBV19	few	TGTGCCAGTAGTATAGACACAGGGCCCCAGCATTTT	CASSIDTGPQHF
NA	TRBJ1-2	TRBV2	NA	TGTGCCAGCAGTGAATGGACTGATAACTATGGCTACACCTTC	CASSEWTDNYGYTF
NA	TRBJ2-2	TRBV7-9	NA	TGTGCCAGCAGCTTAATGTTACAACCAAACACCGGGGAGCTGTTTTTT	CASSLMLQPNTGELFF
TRBD2	TRBJ2-1	TRBV11-3	once	TGTGCCAGCAGCTCCCTAGGACTAGCCTCTTACAATGAGCAGTTCTTC	CASSSLGLASYNEQFF
TRBD1	TRBJ2-7	TRBV27	NA	TGTGCCAGCAGGAGAGGGGGGACAGGCCTATACGAGCAGTACTTC	CASRRGGTGLYEQYF
TRBD2	TRBJ2-7	TRBV9	NA	TGTGCCAGCAGCGGGGGGGGTGGACCGTCCTACGAGCAGTACTTC	CASSGGGGPSYEQYF
TRBD2	TRBJ2-5	TRBV5-4	NA	TGTGCCAGCAGCCTGGGGGGGCTAGCGGGGCAAGAGACCCAGTACTTC	CASSLGGLAGQETQYF
TRBD1	TRBJ2-7	TRBV5-4	NA	TGTGCCAGCAGCGGATCGAGGACAGGAACCTACGAGCAGTACTTC	CASSGSRTGTYEQYF
NA	TRBJ1-1	TRBV18	few	TGTGCCAGCGGATCAGGCAGTATGAACACTGAAGCTTTCTTT	CASGSGSMNTEAFF
TRBD1	TRBJ2-3	TRBV7-7	few	TGTGCTAGCAGTAGACAGGGTGGTTCCGATACGCAGTATTTT	CASSRQGGSDTQYF
NA	TRBJ1-2	TRBV6-1	few	TGTGCCAGCAGTGAACTAACAGGGTTTTATGGCTACACCTTC	CASSELTGFYGYTF
NA	TRBJ2-3	TRBV30	NA	TGTGCCTGGAGCCCGGGAAGGGTTACGCAGTATTTT	CAWSPGRVTQYF
TRBD1	TRBJ2-6	TRBV7-9	NA	TGTGCCAGCAGCTCCAGGGGGTCCTCTGGGGCCAACGTCCTGACTTTC	CASSSRGSSGANVLTF
TRBD1	TRBJ1-2	TRBV2	NA	TGTGCCAGCCCCCCAGAGGGGGCGCAAGGCTACACCTTC	CASPPEGAQGYTF
NA	TRBJ2-1	TRBV4-2	few	TGTGCCAGCAGCCAAGATCTGGACTATTACAATGAGCAGTTCTTC	CASSQDLDYYNEQFF
TRBD1	TRBJ1-1	TRBV11-2	NA	TGTGCCAGCAGGCCGGGACAGGGGCTAACTGAAGCTTTCTTT	CASRPGQGLTEAFF
NA	TRBJ1-2	TRBV5-4	NA	TGTGCCAGCAGCTTGTACGGAGGGTATAATGGCTACACCTTC	CASSLYGGYNGYTF
TRBD2	TRBJ2-7	TRBV5-1	NA	TGCGCCAGCAGCCCCCGCCTTCGAGCGGGAGGGCCCTACGAGCAGTACTTC	CASSPRLRAGGPYEQYF
TRBD2	TRBJ2-1	TRBV19	NA	TGTGCCAGTAGTCCCCTAGCGGGACCGATTGAGCAGTTCTTC	CASSPLAGPIEQFF
NA	TRBJ1-5	TRBV4-1	few	TGCGCCAGCTCTCAAGAGAGGGTTCAGCCCCAGCATTTT	CASSQERVQPQHF
NA	TRBJ2-7	TRBV7-8	few	TGTGCCAGCAGCTCGGGAGCCCCTCTCTACGAGCAGTACTTC	CASSSGAPLYEQYF